These 11 T cell receptor beta chains were all obtained from the same sample, sequenced in a study of CD8 T cells in ankylosing spondylitis. TCRdb reanalysed the 5' RACE reads using MiXCR and keeps one entry per CDR3 protein. Of 50,000 to 65,000 distinct CDR3 sequences in the sample, 6.5% to 9% were seen once. The material sequenced was blood, either unsorted or a sorted T cell fraction (not recorded which). The receptors were sampled from a female donor with ankylosing spondylitis or in good health (not recorded which).

There are many counts of this clonotype. This CDR3 is CASSPVPADTQYF. CDR3 bases: TGTGCCAGCTCACCAGTTCCTGCAGATACGCAGTATTTT. V gene TRBV18 combines with J gene TRBJ2-3; D uncertain. This CDR3 region has 13 residues. V gave up 2 bases and J gave up 4 bases, with 7 bases separating them. Looked up from germline, CDR1 is KGHSH and CDR2 is LQKENI.

This clonotype occurred many times. CDR3 nucleotide sequence: TGTGCCAGCAGTGAATACACCAGGGATTCACCCCTCCACTTT. As protein: CASSEYTRDSPLHF. V is TRBV25-1 and J is TRBJ1-6; D possibly corresponds to TRBD1 (5 bases). Per the germline V gene, CDR1 is MGHDK and CDR2 is SYGVNS. Trimming shortened V by 0 bases and J by 8 bases, and 8 bases separated the two germline ends. The CDR3 is 14 residues long.

This clonotype showed up many times. The chain is built from TRBV5-6 and TRBJ2-3, with D possibly matching TRBD2 (5 bases). The ends were cut back, 1 base at V and 2 bases at J, with 17 bases in the middle. The CDR3 consists of 17 residues. Germline CDR1 and CDR2: SGHDT and YYEEEE. The CDR3 DNA sequence: TGTGCCAGCAGCTTGTTAGAGGGAGCCGTAATCACAGATACGCAGTATTTT. This codes for CASSLLEGAVITDTQYF.

The gene calls are TRBV6-1 and TRBJ2-2; no clear D. The CDR3 length is 13 residues. Looked up from germline, CDR1 is MNHNS and CDR2 is SASEGT. Between the trimmed V and J ends, which lost 4 bases and 6 bases, there was a span of 9 bases. This CDR3 reads CASSVAGAGELFF. The DNA of the CDR3 is TGTGCCAGCAGTGTGGCTGGGGCCGGGGAGCTGTTTTTT.

This clonotype was found a few times. CDR3 nucleotide sequence: TGTGCCAGCAGTTCGCCTCCATTAACAGGGGCGGCTCAGCCCCAGCATTTT. Translation: CASSSPPLTGAAQPQHF. The J gene is TRBJ1-5, the V gene TRBV28; 7 bases map to TRBD1. The V gene end was trimmed by 4 bases and the J gene end by 6 bases; junction bases not matched to a gene: 15. This CDR3 spans 17 amino acids. Germline V CDR1 and CDR2: MDHEN, SYDVKM.

This clonotype was counted at least ten times. The chain combines TRBV20-1 with TRBJ1-1, with a tentative D call TRBD1 (6 bases). The germline V and J ends were trimmed by 0 bases and 2 bases, with 10 bases remaining between them. The germline CDR1 and CDR2 sequences are DFQATT and SNEGSKA (reference sequence). There are 14 residues in the CDR3. The CDR3 loop reads CSARDGGRNTEAFF. The CDR3, as DNA: TGCAGTGCTAGAGACGGGGGGCGAAACACTGAAGCTTTCTTT.

This chain connects TRBV4-1 to TRBJ2-7; 8 bases agree with TRBD1. V gave up 3 bases and J gave up 3 bases; unmatched junction bases: 4. The CDR3 covers 14 residues. CDR1 MGHRA and CDR2 YSYEKL come from the germline V gene. This CDR3 is CASSHSGTGYEQYF. CDR3 in DNA: TGCGCCAGCAGCCATTCCGGGACAGGCTACGAGCAGTACTTC.

The chain has TRBV2 and TRBJ1-5; D is uncertain. The CDR3 sequence is 13 residues long. The germline gives CDR1 SNHLY, CDR2 FYNNEI. The V end lost 7 bases, the J end lost 2 bases, and 9 bases lay between the germline ends. CDR3 nucleotides: TGTGCCAGCACGCGCTTTGGCAATCAGCCCCAGCATTTT. This gives the protein CASTRFGNQPQHF.

This clonotype occurred many times. CDR3 nucleotides: TGCAGTGCTAGCCCTCCGACGGGTTCACCCCTCCACTTT. Its protein product is CSASPPTGSPLHF. The chain links TRBV20-1 to TRBJ1-6, with no clear D. V was shortened by 3 bases and J by 9 bases, with 12 bases between the two germline ends. Germline CDR1 is DFQATT and CDR2 is SNEGSKA (reference sequence). The CDR3 has 13 residues.

Many counts were recorded for this clonotype. The rearrangement uses TRBV5-1 and TRBJ1-1; perhaps TRBD1 as D (5 bases). Germline V gene lookup returns CDR1 SGHRS and CDR2 YFSETQ. CDR3 length equals 15 residues. Trimming took 0 bases from V and 0 from J, leaving 9 bases between them. CDR3 nucleotides: TGCGCCAGCAGCTTGGTGGGGACCTTGAACACTGAAGCTTTCTTT. Translated: CASSLVGTLNTEAFF. Complete variable domain (other parts from reference TRBV5-1 and TRBJ1-1): KAGVTQTPRYLIKTRGQQVTLSCSPISGHRSVSWYQQTPGQGLQFLFEYFSETQRNKGNFPGRFSGRQFSNSRSEMNVSTLELGDSALYLCASSLVGTLNTEAFFGQGTRLTVV.

Comments on this clonotype: One end of the junction varies from germline; a read error may be responsible. CDR3 in DNA: TGTACCAGCAGTCCCTCAGGGGGGGACAACACCATATATTTT. This sequence encodes CTSSPSGGDNTIYF. The chain recombines TRBV27 with TRBJ1-3, with TRBD1 matching over 7 bases. Germline V CDR1 and CDR2: MNHEY, SMNVEV (reference sequence). The CDR3 is 14 amino acids.